Shown below are 28 T cell receptor beta chains from a single sample sequenced in a study of blood T cell repertoires in COVID-19. Here immunoSEQ multiplex PCR was the method, and the copy in TCRdb shows in-frame clones only, minus some. The data show 180,000 or so clones, about 80% seen once. The specimen was PBMCs or T cells enriched from blood (not recorded which). These receptor sequences come from a man between 45 and 60 years old who had recovered from COVID-19.

J is TRBJ1-2 and V is TRBV7-3; 7 bases line up with TRBD1. Unmatched junction bases numbered 18, after V lost 6 bases and J lost 8 bases. In germline, CDR1 is SGHTA, CDR2 FQGTGA. This CDR3 spans 16 amino acids. CDR3 nucleotide sequence: TGTGCCAGCAGTTTATTGAGGGGGCCAGACCCCATGGGCTACACCTTC. As protein: CASSLLRGPDPMGYTF.

The V gene is TRBV28, the J gene TRBJ2-1, with 12 bases matching TRBD2. The V segment lost 7 bases and the J segment 0 bases; nucleotides outside the gene matches: 13. There are 19 residues in the CDR3. The V gene's germline CDR1 is MDHEN and CDR2 SYDVKM. The CDR3 coding sequence is TGTGCCAGCACCCAACTAGGACTAGCGGGACAGAGCTCCTACAATGAGCAGTTCTTC. Amino acid sequence: CASTQLGLAGQSSYNEQFF.

The chain uses TRBV6-5 and TRBJ2-7, with 11 bases identical to TRBD1. The length of the CDR3 is 14 residues. CDR1 MNHEY and CDR2 SVGAGI come from the germline V gene. The J segment lost 6 bases and the V segment lost 8 bases, leaving 9 bases of the junction unmatched. In nucleotides, the CDR3 is TGTGCCAGCCGGACAGGGGGCAACCCCCTCGAGCAGTACTTC. Translating it yields CASRTGGNPLEQYF.

The chain uses TRBV27 and TRBJ1-2, with 7 positions matching TRBD1. Germline lookup yields CDR1 MNHEY and CDR2 SMNVEV (reference sequence). V dropped 6 bases and J dropped 6; count of bases not matched to a gene: 7. This CDR3 has 13 amino acids. The CDR3 DNA is TGTGCCAGCAGCCTCAGGGGGACCAATGGCTACACCTTC. Translating it yields CASSLRGTNGYTF.

V is TRBV5-1 and J is TRBJ2-1; weak D call: TRBD2 (7 bases). The CDR3 has 15 amino acids. Germline V lookup: CDR1 SGHRS, CDR2 YFSETQ. V lost 4 bases, J lost 4 bases, and 15 bases lay in between. The CDR3 sequence is CASSTGTTGYNEQFF. The CDR3, as DNA: TGCGCCAGCAGCACAGGGACTACCGGGTACAATGAGCAGTTCTTC.

The rearrangement links TRBV7-8 to TRBJ1-5, with unresolved D. V was pared by 1 base and J by 12 bases, with 13 bases between. Germline CDR1 and CDR2: SGHVS and FQNEAQ. This CDR3 region has 13 residues. CDR3 residues: CASSLDAGLFQHF. The DNA of the CDR3 is TGTGCCAGCAGCTTAGATGCAGGCCTCTTCCAGCATTTT.

The rearrangement uses TRBV7-3 and TRBJ2-1, with D perhaps TRBD2 (7 bases). CDR3 length: 17 residues. The germline V and J ends were trimmed by 5 bases and 2 bases, with 19 bases remaining between them. The V gene's germline CDR1 is SGHTA and CDR2 FQGTGA. The CDR3 bases are TGTGCCAGCAGCCCCTCCTTGGGCGGGGGCGCCTACAATGAGCAGTTCTTC. It yields the protein CASSPSLGGGAYNEQFF.

The sample holds one count of this clone. The CDR3 sequence is CASSPRGDYEQYF. The CDR3 nucleotides read TGTGCCAGCAGCCCCCGGGGGGACTACGAGCAGTACTTC. This chain joins TRBV21-1 and TRBJ2-7; TRBD2 is taken as the D call from the table, unchecked against the DNA. TRBV21-1 is shown as a pseudogene. CDR3 length: 13 residues.

This chain links TRBV6-5 with TRBJ2-1, with D possibly matching TRBD2 (6 bases). Trimming shortened V by 2 bases and J by 7 bases, and 18 bases separated the two germline ends. Germline CDR1 is MNHEY and CDR2 is SVGAGI. The CDR3 has 16 residues. The CDR3: CASSYRAGQGHNEQFF. The DNA for the CDR3 is TGTGCCAGCAGTTACCGCGCGGGGCAGGGCCATAATGAGCAGTTCTTC.

V and J are TRBV6-5 and TRBJ1-2, with D perhaps TRBD1 (5 bases). Germline-derived CDR1 and CDR2 are MNHEY and SVGAGI. V was trimmed by 0 bases and J by 3 bases, leaving 11 bases between them. CDR3 size: 15 residues. CDR3 nucleotides: TGTGCCAGCAGTTACTCCGGGACTGACTACTATGGCTACACCTTC. It translates to CASSYSGTDYYGYTF.

The chain employs TRBV20-1 and TRBJ2-3; tentatively, D is TRBD1 (5 bases). This CDR3 has 10 amino acids. The V gene's germline CDR1 is DFQATT and CDR2 SNEGSKA (reference sequence). CDR3 DNA sequence: TGCAGCGCACAGGTAGCTACGCAGTATTTT. It specifies CSAQVATQYF.

This clone was found once. The chain uses TRBV2 and TRBJ2-7; tentative D call: TRBD2 (6 bases). In germline, CDR1 is SNHLY, CDR2 FYNNEI. Trimming removed 8 bases at V and 1 base at J, with 12 bases between. The CDR3 runs 13 residues. The CDR3: CASWGTGSYEQYF. For the CDR3, the DNA is TGTGCCAGCTGGGGGACTGGATCCTACGAGCAGTACTTC.

V gene TRBV7-2 combines with J gene TRBJ1-2; TRBD1 is a possible D gene (6 bases). CDR1 and CDR2 from the germline V gene are SGHTA and FQGNSA. Trimming stripped 4 bases from V and 2 bases from J, with 11 bases between. The CDR3 is made up of 14 amino acids. CDR3 coding DNA: TGTGCCAGCAGCTCCCGACAGGTCAACTATGGCTACACCTTC. It specifies CASSSRQVNYGYTF.

The CDR3 DNA reads TGTGCCAGCAGCTTAGAAAAGGGACAGGTCCGCTCTGGAAACACCATATATTTT. Encoded protein: CASSLEKGQVRSGNTIYF. The chain combines TRBV7-8 with TRBJ1-3; 8 positions agree with TRBD1. The V gene's germline CDR1 is SGHVS and CDR2 FQNEAQ. The CDR3 length is 18 residues. V trimming: 1 base; J trimming: 0 bases; junction bases outside the gene matches: 8. Complete variable domain (other parts from reference TRBV7-8 and TRBJ1-3): GAGVSQSPRYKVAKRGQDVALRCDPISGHVSLFWYQQALGQGPEFLTYFQNEAQLDKSGLPSDRFFAERPEGSVSTLKIQRTQQEDSAVYLCASSLEKGQVRSGNTIYFGEGSWLTVV.

The chain carries TRBV5-4 and TRBJ2-7; D is unresolved. The germline V gene encodes CDR1 SGHNT and CDR2 YYREEE (reference sequence). CDR3 length equals 12 residues. V lost 0 bases to trimming and J lost 4 bases, with 5 bases between them. In DNA, the CDR3 is TGTGCCAGCAGCTTGGTCGGGTACGAGCAGTACTTC. This encodes CASSLVGYEQYF.

V gene TRBV30 combines with J gene TRBJ1-1; TRBD1 agrees at 7 bases. From germline, CDR1 is GTSNPN and CDR2 SVGIG (reference sequence). Trimming at V came to 1 base and at J to 1 base, leaving 0 bases not matched to a gene. The CDR3 sequence is 13 residues long. This CDR3 reads CAWSGTGNTEAFF. CDR3 bases: TGTGCCTGGAGTGGGACAGGGAACACTGAAGCTTTCTTT.

This clone was seen once. The chain uses TRBV1 and TRBJ1-2. TRBV1 is an annotated pseudogene. CDR3 length equals 13 residues. CDR3 loop: CTSSPHHLDGYTF. DNA for the CDR3: TGCACCAGCAGCCCCCACCATCTAGATGGCTACACCTTC.

The table lists this clone with a count of one. This CDR3 reads CASSSQGMAYEQYF. The CDR3 region has the DNA TGTGCCAGCAGCTCCCAGGGAATGGCGTACGAGCAGTACTTC. The chain employs TRBV7-3 and TRBJ2-7; TRBD1 is a possible D gene (5 bases). CDR3 length: 14 residues. Germline CDR1 reads SGHTA; CDR2 reads FQGTGA. V lost 4 bases and J lost 4, with 14 bases in between.

The gene calls are TRBV6-8 and TRBJ2-7; perhaps TRBD2 as D (6 bases). This CDR3 spans 16 amino acids. V lost 7 bases and J 2 bases, leaving 21 bases between the germline ends. Looked up from germline, CDR1 is MNHGY and CDR2 is SAAAGT. CDR3 sequence: CASISAEGKVAYEQYF. The CDR3 DNA sequence: TGTGCCAGCATCTCTGCGGAGGGGAAAGTTGCCTACGAGCAGTACTTC.

This sequence joins TRBV28 and TRBJ1-2; possible D gene TRBD1, 5 bases. Trimming pared 5 bases from V and 8 bases from J, leaving 12 bases between. Germline loops: CDR1 MDHEN, CDR2 SYDVKM. This CDR3 has 12 amino acids. CDR3 sequence (DNA): TGTGCCAGCAGTACCCAGGGCTGGGGCTACACCTTC. This translates into CASSTQGWGYTF.

V usage is TRBV4-1 and J usage is TRBJ2-7; a possible D gene is TRBD2 (6 bases). The germline V and J ends were trimmed by 2 bases and 0 bases, with 23 bases remaining between them. This CDR3 is 19 amino acids long. Germline CDR1 is MGHRA and CDR2 is YSYEKL. The CDR3 here is CASSQRDPLGRRDSYEQYF. The DNA of the CDR3 is TGCGCCAGCAGCCAAAGAGACCCTTTGGGGCGGAGGGACTCCTACGAGCAGTACTTC.

This chain uses TRBV5-1 with TRBJ1-1, with no clear D. CDR1 is SGHRS and CDR2 is YFSETQ in the germline V gene. This CDR3 is 13 amino acids long. The V and J ends lost 4 bases and 0 bases respectively, with 7 bases between them. The CDR3, as DNA: TGCGCCAGCAGCCAAGCGGTGAACACTGAAGCTTTCTTT. Protein sequence: CASSQAVNTEAFF.

This clone has just one count. CDR3 protein: CASSIGGGGASSTDTQYF. CDR3 DNA: TGTGCCAGCAGCATTGGGGGCGGGGGGGCCTCTAGCACAGATACGCAGTATTTT. This chain joins TRBV5-4 and TRBJ2-3; 9 bases are shared with TRBD2. In germline, CDR1 is SGHNT, CDR2 YYREEE (reference sequence). The CDR3 is made up of 18 amino acids. The J segment lost 0 bases and the V segment lost 4 bases, leaving 12 bases of the junction unmatched. Filled out from reference TRBV5-4 and TRBJ2-3, the complete variable domain reads ETGVTQSPTHLIKTRGQQVTLRCSSQSGHNTVSWYQQALGQGPQFIFQYYREEENGRGNFPPRFSGLQFPNYSSELNVNALELDDSALYLCASSIGGGGASSTDTQYFGPGTRLTVL.

The CDR3 sequence is CASTNTGLDTEAFF. As DNA, the CDR3 is TGTGCCAGCACTAATACAGGGTTGGACACTGAAGCTTTCTTT. The chain is built from TRBV2 and TRBJ1-1, with D possibly matching TRBD1 (6 bases). V lost 7 bases, J lost 3 bases, and 15 bases lay in between. Germline CDR1 is SNHLY and CDR2 is FYNNEI. The CDR3 is 14 amino acids.

The chain joins TRBV5-5 to TRBJ1-4; tentative D call: TRBD1 (5 bases). The CDR3 extends over 14 amino acids. Germline V CDR1 and CDR2: SGHKS, YYEKEE (reference sequence). V lost 0 bases, J lost 5 bases, and 8 bases lay in between. Here the CDR3 DNA reads TGTGCCAGCAGCTTGGCCGGGGGGAATGAAAAACTGTTTTTT. As protein: CASSLAGGNEKLFF.

The chain has TRBV28 and TRBJ2-7; D call uncertain. Germline values: CDR1 MDHEN, CDR2 SYDVKM. The CDR3 has 11 residues. V was trimmed by 6 bases and J by 3 bases, leaving 6 bases between them. The CDR3 nucleotides read TGTGCCAGCAGAACTGACTACGAGCAGTACTTC. This encodes CASRTDYEQYF.

This clone appeared once. The rearrangement joins TRBV19 to TRBJ2-1; TRBD2 agrees at 12 bases. The germline V gene has CDR1 LNHDA and CDR2 SQIVND (reference sequence). Germline trimming cut 5 bases from V and 8 bases from J; bases unmatched to any gene: 7. The CDR3 contains 15 residues. The DNA for the CDR3 is TGTGCCAGTAGTCCGTCACTAGCGGGGGGCTATGAGCAGTTCTTC. Amino acid sequence: CASSPSLAGGYEQFF.

The sample holds one count of this clone. The rearrangement uses TRBV13 and TRBJ2-3; 10 positions agree with TRBD1. V dropped 4 bases and J dropped 6; count of bases not matched to a gene: 10. The CDR3 spans 16 residues. CDR1 and CDR2 from the germline V gene are PRHDT and FYEKMQ (reference sequence). The CDR3 DNA reads as TGTGCCAGCAGCTCCCGGGACAGGGGTGTGATGGATACGCAGTATTTT. Protein sequence: CASSSRDRGVMDTQYF.